Listed below are T cell receptor beta chains from one sample, sequenced in a study of post-analysis software for immune sequencing data. One entry per CDR3 protein results from TCRdb running MiXCR on the PCR reads. Among 380,000 or so distinct CDR3 sequences listed, less than 40% were seen once. Material for sequencing was blood. These receptors were obtained from a girl aged 5 to 17 with multiple sclerosis. Each CDR3 is given with its conserved first and last residue. The D gene is left open where the match is weak. Size is omitted from some rows. Given values are once, few, many or a class for expanded clones.

clone_size j_call cdr3_length v_call d_call cdr3_aa cdr3_nt
NA TRBJ1-2 15 TRBV5-1 NA CASRDGRTTNYGYTF TGCGCCAGCCGGGACGGACGAACCACTAACTATGGCTACACCTTC
few TRBJ2-5 17 TRBV12-5 NA CASGLVKAGIPQETQYF TGTGCTAGTGGTTTGGTAAAGGCGGGGATACCCCAAGAGACCCAGTACTTC
few TRBJ2-7 17 TRBV5-5 TRBD2 CASSLGLAGLSSYEQYF TGTGCCAGCAGCTTGGGACTAGCGGGCTTAAGCTCCTACGAGCAGTACTTC
NA TRBJ2-3 14 TRBV5-6 NA CASSLPGFTDTQYF TGTGCCAGCAGCTTGCCAGGGTTTACAGATACGCAGTATTTT
few TRBJ2-7 14 TRBV29-1 TRBD1 CSVEAEAGGHEQYF TGCAGCGTTGAAGCGGAGGCAGGGGGCCACGAGCAGTACTTC
NA TRBJ2-7 14 TRBV6-5 TRBD2 CASSSASGAIEQYF TGTGCCAGCAGTTCGGCTAGCGGGGCAATCGAGCAGTACTTC
many TRBJ2-1 16 TRBV20-1 TRBD1 CSAPTGTGGSYNEQFF TGCAGTGCCCCGACAGGGACAGGGGGGTCCTACAATGAGCAGTTCTTC
NA TRBJ1-1 16 TRBV7-6 NA CASSLDPFSRDTEAFF TGTGCCAGCAGCTTAGACCCTTTCTCCCGGGACACTGAAGCTTTCTTT
few TRBJ1-1 13 TRBV7-9 TRBD1 CASSSRDRLEAFF TGTGCCAGCAGCTCTAGGGACAGGCTTGAAGCTTTCTTT
NA TRBJ2-1 15 TRBV11-3 NA CASSLGTAGFWEQFF TGTGCCAGCAGCTTAGGGACAGCGGGTTTTTGGGAGCAGTTCTTC
NA TRBJ2-3 15 TRBV4-3 NA CASSQDDSGTDTQYF TGCGCCAGCAGCCAAGATGATAGCGGCACAGATACGCAGTATTTT
few TRBJ2-2 15 TRBV2 NA CASSEMGVNTGELFF TGTGCCAGCAGTGAGATGGGGGTTAACACCGGGGAGCTGTTTTTT
NA TRBJ2-7 14 TRBV3-1 TRBD1 CASSHGQGAGEQYF TGTGCCAGCAGCCACGGACAGGGGGCTGGCGAGCAGTACTTC
NA TRBJ2-6 19 TRBV20-1 NA CSARSPLGAPSSGANVLTF TGCAGTGCTAGATCGCCTCTGGGAGCTCCGAGCTCTGGGGCCAACGTCCTGACTTTC
NA TRBJ1-6 17 TRBV12-3/TRBV12-4 NA CASSFGDWSSYNSPLHF TGTGCCAGCAGTTTTGGGGACTGGAGCTCCTATAATTCACCCCTCCACTTT